The 27 T cell receptor beta chains reported below all come from one sample, sequenced in a study of blood T cell repertoires in COVID-19. Profiling relied on immunoSEQ multiplex PCR, and the TCRdb table lists in-frame clones only, not all of them. The data contain around 49,000 clones, about 86% of them seen just once; the ten biggest clones take up about a fifth. Sample: peripheral blood. These receptors all come from a woman over 75 with COVID-19, enrolled during active disease.

V gene TRBV6-5 combines with J gene TRBJ2-7, with D perhaps matching TRBD2 (7 bases). The V end was cut by 8 bases, the J end by 0 bases, with 17 bases between. Germline CDR1 MNHEY, CDR2 SVGAGI. The CDR3 consists of 15 residues. In DNA, the CDR3 is TGTGCCAGCGGAATTAGGGGGGGGAGCTCCTACGAGCAGTACTTC. Amino acids: CASGIRGGSSYEQYF.

The CDR3 DNA reads TGTGCCAGCAGTCCAGGACGGACTACAGATACGCAGTATTTT. Translating gives CASSPGRTTDTQYF. The chain combines TRBV27 with TRBJ2-3; perhaps TRBD2 as D (5 bases). Per the germline V gene, CDR1 is MNHEY and CDR2 is SMNVEV (reference sequence). V shed 5 bases and J shed 3 bases, with 12 bases lying between them. The CDR3 runs 14 residues.

The chain combines TRBV7-3 with TRBJ2-1; TRBD2 matches at 7 bases. The CDR3 runs to 15 residues. The V gene's germline CDR1 is SGHTA and CDR2 FQGTGA. J was trimmed by 7 bases and V by 2 bases; bases with no gene match: 8. CDR3: CASSLGAGARNEQFF. CDR3 nucleotide sequence: TGTGCCAGCAGCTTAGGCGCGGGAGCTAGAAATGAGCAGTTCTTC. The full variable domain, completed using reference TRBV7-3 and TRBJ2-1, is GAGVSQTPSNKVTEKGKYVELRCDPISGHTALYWYRQSLGQGPEFLIYFQGTGAADDSGLPNDRFFAVRPEGSVSTLKIQRTERGDSAVYLCASSLGAGARNEQFFGPGTRLTVL.

This clone appeared a few times. V usage is TRBV5-6 and J usage is TRBJ1-1, with TRBD1 as a possible D gene (6 bases). CDR1 SGHDT and CDR2 YYEEEE come from the germline V gene. The CDR3 is 13 amino acids. Trimming removed 0 bases from V and 6 bases from J, with 9 bases in between. CDR3 DNA sequence: TGTGCCAGCAGCTTGGCGGCAGGGGCTGAAGCTTTCTTT. It is translated as CASSLAAGAEAFF.

This clone came up once. This chain connects TRBV6-5 to TRBJ2-5; possible D gene TRBD1, 5 bases. The CDR3 is made up of 11 amino acids. Trimming removed 5 bases at V and 7 bases at J, with 8 bases between. Germline assignment: CDR1 MNHEY and CDR2 SVGAGI. Here the CDR3 DNA reads TGTGCCAGCAGTAGGGGCGGGACCCAGTACTTC. Translating gives CASSRGGTQYF.

The gene calls are TRBV6-6 and TRBJ2-7, with 7 nucleotides matching TRBD2. The CDR3 runs 20 residues. Germline CDR1 reads MNHNY; CDR2 reads SVGAGI (reference sequence). The V segment lost 5 bases and the J segment 6 bases; nucleotides outside the gene matches: 28. CDR3 residues: CASSRKRPSGLDGRSIEQYF. CDR3 DNA sequence: TGTGCCAGCAGTCGGAAGCGTCCTAGCGGCCTCGACGGCAGGTCTATCGAGCAGTACTTC.

The CDR3 DNA reads TGCGCCAGCAGTGAGCAGGGCAGGTACAATGAGCAGTTCTTC. Protein: CASSEQGRYNEQFF. The rearrangement joins TRBV10-1 to TRBJ2-1, with D maybe TRBD1 (5 bases). Germline V CDR1 and CDR2: WNHNN, SYGVQD (reference sequence). The germline V and J ends were trimmed by 2 bases and 4 bases, with 9 bases remaining between them. This CDR3 comprises 14 residues.

This chain uses TRBV5-1 with TRBJ1-2; D remains ambiguous. This CDR3 contains 14 residues. CDR1 and CDR2 (germline): SGHRS, YFSETQ. V was trimmed by 4 bases and J by 3 bases, leaving 13 bases between them. CDR3 region: CASSPGRLDYGYTF. The CDR3 DNA reads TGCGCCAGCAGCCCCGGCAGGCTGGACTATGGCTACACCTTC. Variable domain in full (rest from reference TRBV5-1 and TRBJ1-2): KAGVTQTPRYLIKTRGQQVTLSCSPISGHRSVSWYQQTPGQGLQFLFEYFSETQRNKGNFPGRFSGRQFSNSRSEMNVSTLELGDSALYLCASSPGRLDYGYTFGSGTRLTVV.

This clone was seen a few times. V gene TRBV12-5 combines with J gene TRBJ1-4; TRBD1 matches at 7 bases. The ends lost 5 bases at V and 10 bases at J; junction bases unmatched: 13. This CDR3 is built from 15 residues. The V gene's germline CDR1 is LGHNT and CDR2 FRNRAP. CDR3 bases: TGTGCTAGTGGTCAGAACGAGCGACAGGGCGGAAAACTGTTTTTT. As protein: CASGQNERQGGKLFF.

The genes are TRBV29-1 and TRBJ2-7; TRBD2 might be the D (6 bases). CDR3 length: 13 residues. Trimming shortened V by 8 bases and J by 6 bases, and 20 bases separated the two germline ends. From germline, CDR1 is SQVTM and CDR2 ANQGSEA. Here the CDR3 DNA reads TGCAGCCTTACACCGGGACTGGAGGGCGAGCAGTACTTC. Its translation: CSLTPGLEGEQYF.

This chain joins TRBV30 and TRBJ1-5; no firm D call. Germline CDR1 and CDR2: GTSNPN and SVGIG (reference sequence). The V end lost 2 bases, the J end lost 4 bases, and 15 bases lay between the germline ends. This CDR3 is 15 amino acids long. CDR3 DNA sequence: TGTGCCTGGAGTACTTCGGGTGCTGGAAATCAGCCCCAGCATTTT. Translated, it gives CAWSTSGAGNQPQHF. The full variable domain, with the rest looked up from reference TRBV30 and TRBJ1-5, is SQTIHQWPATLVQPVGSPLSLECTVEGTSNPNLYWYRQAAGRGLQLLFYSVGIGQISSEVPQNLSASRPQDRQFILSSKKLLLSDSGFYLCAWSTSGAGNQPQHFGDGTRLSIL.

The chain carries TRBV5-8 and TRBJ2-3; the D gene is possibly TRBD1 (6 bases). With 6 bases removed from V and 3 bases from J, the gap between germline ends came to 17 bases. This CDR3 has 15 residues. Germline V gene lookup returns CDR1 SGHTS and CDR2 YDEGEE. The CDR3 DNA reads TGTGCCAGCAAGGGCAGGGGAACGGGGACAGATACGCAGTATTTT. This gives the protein CASKGRGTGTDTQYF. The full variable domain, completed using reference TRBV5-8 and TRBJ2-3, is EAGVTQSPTHLIKTRGQQATLRCSPISGHTSVYWYQQALGLGLQFLLWYDEGEERNRGNFPPRFSGRQFPNYSSELNVNALELEDSALYLCASKGRGTGTDTQYFGPGTRLTVL.

The chain couples TRBV28 to TRBJ1-2; D possibly corresponds to TRBD1 (6 bases). The CDR3 has 14 amino acids. CDR1 is MDHEN and CDR2 is SYDVKM in the germline V gene. With 5 bases removed from V and 6 bases from J, the gap between germline ends came to 16 bases. For the CDR3, the DNA is TGTGCCAGCAGTATTGACAGGTTCGCAGATGGCTACACCTTC. Translation gives CASSIDRFADGYTF.

The CDR3 sequence is CASRPQGAGSPLHF. The CDR3 nucleotides read TGTGCCAGCAGACCGCAGGGGGCTGGTTCACCCCTCCACTTT. The chain recombines TRBV7-9 with TRBJ1-6, with TRBD1 identical over 8 bases. V was clipped by 6 bases and J by 9 bases; unmatched bases: 7. The CDR3 has 14 residues. The germline V gene has CDR1 SEHNR and CDR2 FQNEAQ (reference sequence).

This clone was seen just once. The rearrangement links TRBV29-1 to TRBJ2-7, with D perhaps matching TRBD1 (5 bases). The CDR3 length is 12 residues. From germline, CDR1 is SQVTM and CDR2 ANQGSEA. The ends were cut back, 2 bases at V and 2 bases at J, with 7 bases in the middle. The CDR3 DNA is TGCAGCGTTGAAACAGGCACCTACGAGCAGTACTTC. Protein product: CSVETGTYEQYF.

V is TRBV10-3 and J is TRBJ1-1; 10 nucleotides match TRBD1. Germline V gene sequence: CDR1 ENHRY, CDR2 SYGVKD. V gave up 6 bases and J gave up 4 bases; unmatched junction bases: 5. The CDR3 length is 14 residues. For the CDR3, the DNA is TGTGCCATCAGCGGACAGGGGGTCCCCACTGAAGCTTTCTTT. It specifies CAISGQGVPTEAFF.

This clone occurred once. V is TRBV30 and J is TRBJ2-3, with 9 bases lining up with TRBD1. The CDR3 is made up of 17 amino acids. Germline CDR1 is GTSNPN and CDR2 is SVGIG (reference sequence). Losses at the gene ends were 2 bases for V and 5 bases for J; bases not matched to a gene: 14. The CDR3 DNA reads TGTGCCTGGAGTCTTCTACAGGGGGCGAAAGGGAGAGATACGCAGTATTTT. Amino acid sequence: CAWSLLQGAKGRDTQYF.

The gene calls are TRBV7-6 and TRBJ2-1; TRBD2 aligns across 14 bases. The CDR3 length is 17 residues. J gave up 7 bases and V 5 bases, and 10 bases lay outside the gene matches. Germline V gene lookup returns CDR1 SGHVS and CDR2 FNYEAQ. CDR3 nucleotide sequence: TGTGCCAGCAGCCTAGAAACCGGGACTAGCGGGAGAAATGAGCAGTTCTTC. This encodes CASSLETGTSGRNEQFF.

The V and J genes are TRBV19 and TRBJ1-6, with a tentative D call TRBD1 (5 bases). CDR3 length equals 16 residues. Looked up from germline, CDR1 is LNHDA and CDR2 is SQIVND (reference sequence). Trimming stripped 3 bases from V and 6 bases from J, with 15 bases between. The CDR3 reads CASSMPRATGNSPLHF. In nucleotides, the CDR3 is TGTGCCAGTAGTATGCCCAGGGCGACCGGTAATTCACCCCTCCACTTT.

This sequence joins TRBV6-1 and TRBJ2-1, with 8 bases aligning to TRBD2. CDR1 is MNHNS, CDR2 SASEGT, per germline. The V and J ends lost 0 bases and 7 bases, in that order; junction bases with no gene match: 8. There are 16 residues in the CDR3. Here the CDR3 DNA reads TGTGCCAGCAGTGAAGCTGCTAGCGGGCTCCGTAATGAGCAGTTCTTC. It encodes CASSEAASGLRNEQFF.

The chain joins TRBV30 to TRBJ1-4; D remains unclear. Germline V lookup: CDR1 GTSNPN, CDR2 SVGIG (reference sequence). The CDR3 extends over 11 amino acids. With 4 bases removed from V and 5 bases from J, the gap between germline ends came to 5 bases. The CDR3: CAWTTNEKLFF. The CDR3 bases are TGTGCCTGGACGACAAATGAAAAACTGTTTTTT.

This chain joins TRBV5-1 and TRBJ2-1; 7 positions match TRBD2. This CDR3 has 16 amino acids. V shed 0 bases, J shed 3 bases, and the junction held 6 bases outside the gene matches. Germline V lookup: CDR1 SGHRS, CDR2 YFSETQ. Here the CDR3 reads CASSLEGGRGYNEQFF. CDR3 DNA: TGCGCCAGCAGCTTGGAAGGCGGGAGAGGCTACAATGAGCAGTTCTTC.

In its sample, this clone was seen a few times. This rearrangement joins TRBV6-5 to TRBJ2-7; the match to TRBD1 covers 10 bases. CDR3 length: 12 residues. J gave up 3 bases and V 8 bases, and 1 base lay outside the gene matches. Germline V gene lookup returns CDR1 MNHEY and CDR2 SVGAGI. In nucleotides, the CDR3 is TGTGCCAGCCGGGACAGGGGCTACGAGCAGTACTTC. Residues: CASRDRGYEQYF.

The chain employs TRBV19 and TRBJ2-6; no firm D call. The length of the CDR3 is 14 residues. V lost 8 bases and J 1 base, leaving 9 bases between the germline ends. The V gene's germline CDR1 is LNHDA and CDR2 SQIVND (reference sequence). The CDR3 sequence: CASVGSSGANVLTF. The CDR3, as DNA: TGTGCCAGTGTCGGGTCATCTGGGGCCAACGTCCTGACTTTC.

In this sample, this clone turned up a few times. The chain recombines TRBV3-1 (or the pseudogene TRBV3-2) with TRBJ2-7; a possible D gene is TRBD2 (5 bases). Trimming left V 6 bases short and J 6 bases short, with 15 bases between. This CDR3 has 13 residues. The germline V gene has CDR1 LGHDT and CDR2 YNNKEL (reference sequence). CDR3 in DNA: TGTGCCAGCAGTCTAAAAACTAGGGTCGAGCAGTACTTC. Its translation is CASSLKTRVEQYF.

The rearrangement links TRBV5-1 to TRBJ1-1; D not resolved. The ends were cut back, 0 bases at V and 4 bases at J, with 13 bases in the middle. Germline V gene sequence: CDR1 SGHRS, CDR2 YFSETQ. The CDR3 runs 15 residues. The CDR3 sequence: CASSLGPGPITEAFF. CDR3 in DNA: TGCGCCAGCAGCTTGGGACCAGGTCCTATCACTGAAGCTTTCTTT.

The chain employs TRBV5-1 and TRBJ2-7, with unresolved D. The CDR3 runs to 11 residues. Trimming took 4 bases from V and 3 from J, leaving 5 bases between them. Germline CDR1 reads SGHRS; CDR2 reads YFSETQ. The CDR3 DNA reads as TGCGCCAGCAGCCTTAACTACGAGCAGTACTTC. Translation gives CASSLNYEQYF.